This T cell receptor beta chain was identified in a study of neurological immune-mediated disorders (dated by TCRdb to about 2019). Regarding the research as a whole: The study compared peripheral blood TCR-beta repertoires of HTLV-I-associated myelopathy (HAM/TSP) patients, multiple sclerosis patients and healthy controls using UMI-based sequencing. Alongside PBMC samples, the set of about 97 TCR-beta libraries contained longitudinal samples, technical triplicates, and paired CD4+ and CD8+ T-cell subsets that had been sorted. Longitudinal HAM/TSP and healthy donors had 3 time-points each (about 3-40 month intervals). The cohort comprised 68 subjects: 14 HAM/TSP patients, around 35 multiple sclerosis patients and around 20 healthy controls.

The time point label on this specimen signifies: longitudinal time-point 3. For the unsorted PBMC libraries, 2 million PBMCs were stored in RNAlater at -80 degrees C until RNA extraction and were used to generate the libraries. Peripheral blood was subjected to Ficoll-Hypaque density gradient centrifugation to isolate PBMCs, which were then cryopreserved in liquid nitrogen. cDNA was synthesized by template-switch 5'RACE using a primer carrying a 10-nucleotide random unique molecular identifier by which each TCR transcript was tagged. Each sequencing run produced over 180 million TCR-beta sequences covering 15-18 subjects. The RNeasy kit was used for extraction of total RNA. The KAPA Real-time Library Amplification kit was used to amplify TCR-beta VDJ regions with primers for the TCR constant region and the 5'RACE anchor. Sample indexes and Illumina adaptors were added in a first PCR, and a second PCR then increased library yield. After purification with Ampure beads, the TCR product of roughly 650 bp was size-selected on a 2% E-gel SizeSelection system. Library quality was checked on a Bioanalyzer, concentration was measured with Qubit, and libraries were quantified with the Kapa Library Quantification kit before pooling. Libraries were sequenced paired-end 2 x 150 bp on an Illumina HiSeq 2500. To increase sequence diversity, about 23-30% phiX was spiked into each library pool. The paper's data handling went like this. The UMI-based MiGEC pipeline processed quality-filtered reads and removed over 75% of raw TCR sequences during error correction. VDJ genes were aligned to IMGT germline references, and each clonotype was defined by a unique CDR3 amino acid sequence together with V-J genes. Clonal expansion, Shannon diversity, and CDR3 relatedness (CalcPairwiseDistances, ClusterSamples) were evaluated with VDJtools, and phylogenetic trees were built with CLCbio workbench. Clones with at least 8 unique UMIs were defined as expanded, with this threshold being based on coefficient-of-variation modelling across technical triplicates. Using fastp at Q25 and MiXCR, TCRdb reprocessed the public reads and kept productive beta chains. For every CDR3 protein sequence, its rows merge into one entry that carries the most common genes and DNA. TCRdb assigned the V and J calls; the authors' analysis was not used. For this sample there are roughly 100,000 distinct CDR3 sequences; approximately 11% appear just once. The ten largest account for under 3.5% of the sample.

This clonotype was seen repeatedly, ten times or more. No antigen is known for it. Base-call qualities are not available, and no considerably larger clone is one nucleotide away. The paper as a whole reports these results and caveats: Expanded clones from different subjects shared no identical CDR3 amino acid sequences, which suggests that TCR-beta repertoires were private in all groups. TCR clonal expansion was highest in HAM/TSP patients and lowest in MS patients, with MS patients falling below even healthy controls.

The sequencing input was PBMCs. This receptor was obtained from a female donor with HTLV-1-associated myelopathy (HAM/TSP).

The nucleotides are TGTGCCAGCTCACCCCTTTTTGGACAGGGCACCTACGAGCAGTACTTC. Its product reads: CASSPLFGQGTYEQYF. Recombination connected TRBV18 to TRBJ2-7; a stretch of 8 junction bases matches TRBD1. Including the terminal cysteine and phenylalanine, the CDR3 comprises 16 residues. Of all the DNA, just the CDR3 is kept, 48 bases in frame from base 1. For CDR1 and CDR2, the germline V gene lists KGHSH and LQKENI. V trim: 3 bases; J trim: 2 bases; unmatched bases: 9.